A selection of T cell receptor beta chains follows, all from one sample in a study of blood T cells in healthy people across ages. Each CDR3 protein gets one entry after TCRdb re-called the 5' RACE reads with MiXCR. The sample includes some 690,000 distinct CDR3 sequences, about 24% of them seen just once. The sample taken for sequencing was blood. The receptors shown here come from a man between 65 and 85 years old in good health. Each CDR3 is given with its conserved first and last residue. The D gene is left open where the match is weak. Size is stated for part of the rows, as once, few or many counts, or as a class when the clone is expanded.

cdr3_aa | cdr3_nt | v_call | d_call | j_call | clone_size
CASSVALANYGYTF | TGTGCCAGCAGCGTTGCATTGGCTAACTATGGCTACACCTTC | TRBV9 | . | TRBJ1-2 | .
CASSPLPGSYEQYF | TGCGCCAGCAGCCCACTACCAGGGTCCTACGAGCAGTACTTC | TRBV5-1 | . | TRBJ2-7 | many
CASSESWGAKNIQYF | TGTGCCAGCAGTGAGTCGTGGGGGGCCAAAAACATTCAGTACTTC | TRBV6-1 | . | TRBJ2-4 | .
CASSLWPHTF | TGTGCCAGCAGCCTCTGGCCCCACACCTTC | TRBV12-3/TRBV12-4 | . | TRBJ1-2 | few
CASSPAQGELFF | TGTGCCAGCAGCCCCGCCCAGGGGGAGCTGTTTTTT | TRBV7-2 | . | TRBJ2-2 | .
CASSILEGAEAFF | TGTGCCAGTAGTATCTTGGAAGGAGCTGAAGCTTTCTTT | TRBV19 | . | TRBJ1-1 | .
CASSRTGSRVNEQFF | TGTGCCAGCAGTCGGACAGGGAGTAGGGTCAATGAGCAGTTCTTC | TRBV28 | TRBD1 | TRBJ2-1 | .
CASSIGTDYGYTF | TGTGCCAGTAGTATTGGGACAGACTATGGCTACACCTTC | TRBV19 | TRBD1 | TRBJ1-2 | many
CASSLGTPSGTTLSTQYF | TGTGCCAGCAGCTTAGGGACCCCTAGCGGGACAACCCTTTCTACGCAGTATTTT | TRBV7-2 | TRBD2 | TRBJ2-3 | .
CSARRQDKQYF | TGTAGTGCTAGGAGACAGGATAAGCAGTATTTT | TRBV20-1 | . | TRBJ2-3 | few
CASSYAKPGAPSEKLFF | TGTGCCAGCAGTTACGCGAAGCCAGGGGCGCCGAGTGAAAAACTGTTTTTT | TRBV6-5 | . | TRBJ1-4 | few
CASSLSVGAPNTEAFF | TGTGCCAGCAGCTTATCGGTTGGGGCACCGAACACTGAAGCTTTCTTT | TRBV7-2 | . | TRBJ1-1 | .
CASSQDITDKRSYEQYF | TGCGCCAGCAGCCAAGATATCACAGACAAGCGGAGCTACGAGCAGTACTTC | TRBV4-1 | . | TRBJ2-7 | .
CASSLKQIQSTDTQYF | TGCGCCAGCAGCCTAAAACAGATCCAGAGCACAGATACGCAGTATTTT | TRBV5-1 | . | TRBJ2-3 | .
CASSLSRGLGEQFF | TGTGCCAGCAGTTTGTCCCGGGGGCTAGGTGAGCAGTTCTTC | TRBV28 | . | TRBJ2-1 | .
CSARGFRGQGETQYF | TGCAGTGCTAGAGGTTTTCGAGGACAGGGAGAGACCCAGTACTTC | TRBV20-1 | TRBD1 | TRBJ2-5 | few
CSVEDRGNTIYF | TGCAGCGTTGAAGATCGAGGAAACACCATATATTTT | TRBV29-1 | . | TRBJ1-3 | many
CASSLVAQSTEAFF | TGTGCCAGCAGCTTAGTCGCTCAGTCCACTGAAGCTTTCTTT | TRBV7-2 | . | TRBJ1-1 | .
CASRGQGYNEQFF | TGCGCCAGCCGGGGACAGGGTTACAATGAGCAGTTCTTC | TRBV12-3/TRBV12-4 | TRBD1 | TRBJ2-1 | .
CAISGALAGELFF | TGTGCCATCAGTGGGGCCTTGGCCGGGGAGCTGTTTTTT | TRBV10-3 | . | TRBJ2-2 | .
CATSDRLQGLSNKETQYF | TGTGCCACCAGTGACCGACTGCAGGGGCTGTCGAATAAAGAGACCCAGTACTTC | TRBV24-1 | . | TRBJ2-5 | .
CASSVVDTEAFF | TGTGCCAGCAGCGTAGTGGACACTGAAGCTTTCTTC | TRBV9 | . | TRBJ1-1 | .
CASSPPSINEQFF | TGTGCCAGCAGCCCACCGTCGATCAATGAGCAGTTCTTC | TRBV7-2 | . | TRBJ2-1 | .
CASSLSLTRLTDTQYF | TGTGCCAGCAGTTTATCCCTGACTAGACTCACAGATACGCAGTATTTT | TRBV27 | . | TRBJ2-3 | few
CASNEGYDEQYF | TGTGCCAGCAATGAGGGTTATGACGAGCAGTACTTC | TRBV7-9 | . | TRBJ2-7 | many
CASTQDRYTGELFF | TGTGCCAGCACCCAAGACCGATACACCGGGGAGCTGTTTTTT | TRBV25-1 | . | TRBJ2-2 | .
CASSPGQGLPAFF | TGTGCCAGCAGCCCGGGACAGGGCTTACCAGCTTTCTTT | TRBV12-3/TRBV12-4 | TRBD1 | TRBJ1-1 | .
CASSFSGFSNEQFF | TGTGCCAGCAGCTTTTCAGGGTTTTCAAATGAGCAGTTCTTC | TRBV7-8 | . | TRBJ2-1 | few
CSVEAEQDRKFSGANVLTF | TGCAGCGTTGAAGCGGAACAGGACAGAAAATTCTCTGGGGCCAACGTCCTGACTTTC | TRBV29-1 | . | TRBJ2-6 | .
CASNGQGAINTGELFF | TGTGCCAGCAACGGACAGGGGGCGATTAACACCGGGGAGCTGTTTTTT | TRBV12-3/TRBV12-4 | TRBD1 | TRBJ2-2 | .
CASSRISGGADNEQFF | TGTGCCAGCAGCCGCATAAGCGGGGGGGCTGACAATGAGCAGTTCTTC | TRBV11-2 | TRBD2 | TRBJ2-1 | .
CASSPQGARETQYF | TGTGCCAGCAGCCCACAGGGGGCTCGGGAGACCCAGTACTTC | TRBV6-5 | TRBD1 | TRBJ2-5 | few
CASSCGRSDTQYF | TGTGCCAGCAGTTGCGGGAGATCCGATACGCAGTATTTT | TRBV12-3/TRBV12-4 | TRBD2 | TRBJ2-3 | .
CATSRDTTKSSYNEQFF | TGTGCCACCAGCAGAGATACAACTAAAAGCTCCTACAATGAGCAGTTCTTC | TRBV15 | . | TRBJ2-1 | .
CASTWGLPDTQYF | TGCGCCAGCACGTGGGGGCTCCCAGATACGCAGTATTTT | TRBV5-1 | . | TRBJ2-3 | few
CSAAGTFSNQPQHF | TGCAGTGCGGCCGGGACATTTAGCAATCAGCCCCAGCATTTT | TRBV20-1 | . | TRBJ1-5 | .
CASSTWTSSDIYEQYF | TGTGCCAGCAGCACCTGGACTAGCTCAGATATCTACGAGCAGTACTTC | TRBV7-9 | TRBD2 | TRBJ2-7 | .
CASSLSRRPVRYTF | TGTGCCAGCAGCTTAAGCCGTCGGCCCGTCCGCTACACCTTC | TRBV7-9 | . | TRBJ1-2 | few
CATSRSRGQSTEAFF | TGTGCCACCAGCAGAAGCAGGGGGCAATCGACTGAAGCTTTCTTT | TRBV15 | TRBD1 | TRBJ1-1 | few
CASSLGTSSRTSYNEQFF | TGCGCCAGCAGCTTAGGGACTAGCTCTCGTACGTCCTACAATGAGCAGTTCTTC | TRBV5-1 | TRBD2 | TRBJ2-1 | .
CASSSPYMNTEAFF | TGCGCCAGCAGCTCTCCTTATATGAACACTGAAGCTTTCTTT | TRBV5-1 | . | TRBJ1-1 | .
CASSLGSDVETQYF | TGCGCCAGCAGCTTGGGGTCCGATGTGGAGACCCAGTACTTC | TRBV5-1 | . | TRBJ2-5 | many
CASSEAQLRRPGELFF | TGTGCCAGCAGTGAAGCGCAGCTGAGACGCCCCGGGGAGCTGTTTTTT | TRBV2 | . | TRBJ2-2 | .
CSTRQGGTEAFF | TGCAGCACGCGACAGGGGGGCACTGAAGCTTTCTTT | TRBV29-1 | TRBD1 | TRBJ1-1 | .
CSVSSRGFGNEQFF | TGCAGCGTATCCTCGCGGGGGTTTGGGAATGAGCAGTTCTTC | TRBV29-1 | TRBD2 | TRBJ2-1 | few
CSARDRNRGHATF | TGCAGTGCTAGAGATAGAAACAGGGGGCATGCCACCTTC | TRBV20-1 | TRBD1 | TRBJ1-2 | .
CSVAVMGQIGNTIYF | TGCAGCGTTGCGGTTATGGGGCAGATCGGAAACACCATATATTTT | TRBV29-1 | . | TRBJ1-3 | .
CASSQLAVQETQYF | TGTGCCAGTTCTCAACTAGCGGTACAAGAGACCCAGTACTTC | TRBV19 | TRBD2 | TRBJ2-5 | .
CASSLERRARNTEAFF | TGTGCCAGCAGTTTAGAACGCAGGGCCAGGAACACTGAAGCTTTCTTT | TRBV12-3/TRBV12-4 | . | TRBJ1-1 | .
CASSLEGPIKDEQYF | TGCGCCAGCAGCTTGGAGGGCCCTATAAAGGACGAGCAGTACTTC | TRBV5-1 | . | TRBJ2-7 | few
CSVDGHTYQETQYF | TGCAGCGTTGACGGGCACACGTACCAAGAGACCCAGTACTTC | TRBV29-1 | . | TRBJ2-5 | few
CAWSPGLADSLAKNIQYF | TGTGCCTGGAGCCCGGGACTAGCGGATTCTCTAGCCAAAAACATTCAGTACTTC | TRBV30 | TRBD2 | TRBJ2-4 | few
CASSSGSRTDTQYF | TGTGCCAGCTCGAGCGGCTCCCGCACAGATACGCAGTATTTT | TRBV12-3/TRBV12-4 | . | TRBJ2-3 | .
CASRQGPGANVLTF | TGTGCCAGTCGACAGGGCCCTGGGGCCAACGTCCTGACTTTC | TRBV19 | TRBD1 | TRBJ2-6 | .